The text below deals with one T cell receptor (beta chain). The data are from a study of beta chain features in type 1 diabetes. The study reverse transcribed the entire isolated RNA, so it sequenced expressed TCRB transcripts. The table came from immunoSEQ multiplex PCR; TCRdb's copy has only in-frame clones and leaves some out. The repertoire holds 130,000 to 150,000 clones, with just over 9% as singletons. V shed 6 bases and J 5 bases; nucleotides not matched to a gene: 6. The CDR3 length is 13 residues. Germline assignment: CDR1 MNHEY and CDR2 SMNVEV (reference sequence). Source material: central memory CD4+ T cells from blood. This clonotype was obtained from a man aged 18 to 30 in good health. The chain joins TRBV27 to TRBJ2-7; 8 bases agree with TRBD2. CDR3 in DNA: TGTGCCAGCAGGGAGGGACTAGGCGACGAGCAGTACTTC. Protein product: CASREGLGDEQYF.